This TCR beta chain is from a study of blood T cell repertoires in COVID-19. About the study: Researchers got acute and convalescent COVID-19 samples from the United States, Italy and Spain. From T cells, B-cell-depleted T cells, or PBMCs came the material, which was cDNA or gDNA.

During active infection, Seattle patients enrolled and were then monitored through disease. Original methodology: Reference gene primers were amplified, and this amplification served to estimate nucleated cell counts. Only in-frame clones appear in the TCRdb table, and some are missing; sequencing was by immunoSEQ multiplex PCR. V, J and clone size are taken as reported in that table, and D and trimming were inferred from the DNA itself. This table holds roughly 500,000 clones, 89% found once. V lost 2 bases to trimming and J lost 1 base, with 8 bases between them. This CDR3 has 14 amino acids. Germline assignment: CDR1 MNHEY and CDR2 SVGEGT.

This sequence originates from a man aged 18 to 29 with COVID-19, enrolled during active disease. V is TRBV6-2 or TRBV6-3 and J is TRBJ2-5; the D is unclear. The material sequenced was peripheral blood. DNA of the CDR3: TGTGCCAGCAGTTACGGGCAGACCCAAGAGACCCAGTACTTC. Translating gives CASSYGQTQETQYF.